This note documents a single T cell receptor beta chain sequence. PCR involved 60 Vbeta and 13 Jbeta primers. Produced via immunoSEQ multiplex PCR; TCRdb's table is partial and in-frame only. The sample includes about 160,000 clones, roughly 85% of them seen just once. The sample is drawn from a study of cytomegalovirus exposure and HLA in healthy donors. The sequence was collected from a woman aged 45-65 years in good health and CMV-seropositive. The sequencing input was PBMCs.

In DNA, the CDR3 is TGTGCCAGCTCATACGACAGGGGGCTAAGTCAGCCCCAGCATTTT. It codes for CASSYDRGLSQPQHF. This chain uses TRBV18 with TRBJ1-5, with 10 bases fitting TRBD1. The CDR3 loop spans 15 amino acids. After removal of 5 bases from V and 6 bases from J, the junction contained 7 bases not matched to a gene. The germline V gene has CDR1 KGHSH and CDR2 LQKENI.